The source of this TCR beta chain is a study of CD8 T cells in Susac syndrome. Germline CDR1 reads DFQATT; CDR2 reads SNEGSKA (reference sequence). The junction had 8 bases not matched to a gene; V was cut back by 5 bases and J by 5 bases. The CDR3 spans 13 residues. With random hexamers, reverse transcription was performed on about 0.5 to 1 ug of RNA. TCRdb itself ran the immunoSEQ multiplex PCR reads through MiXCR, one entry per CDR3 protein. The sample records tens of thousands of distinct CDR3 sequences, approximately 96% being singletons. The sequence was collected from a human donor with Susac syndrome. The chain has TRBV20-1 and TRBJ2-5, with 7 bases matching TRBD1. The sequenced material came from CD8+ T cells from PBMCs. The CDR3 spells CSAHAGGFETQYF. The DNA of the CDR3 is TGCAGTGCTCACGCAGGGGGATTCGAGACCCAGTACTTC.